This T cell receptor (beta chain) was identified in a study of vaccination and CD4 T cells after COVID-19. About the study: Cells were stimulated with overlapping spike peptide pools from SARS-CoV-2, HCoV-NL63, HCoV-OC43 and HCoV-229E.

The Oncomine TCR Beta short-read assay sequenced DNA from cultured CD4+ T cells. MiXCR, applied by TCRdb to the PCR reads, yields one record per CDR3 protein. This table has about 25,000 distinct CDR3 sequences, 42% appearing once. Sample time point: late sampling 161 to 241 days after vaccination in a few convalescent patients. Regarding treatment: 10-day PBMC culture with coronavirus spike peptide pools or control peptides (ViraFEST assay). Both day 3 and day 7 involved replacing half of the medium with fresh IL-2 medium. Once cultured about 11 days, CD4+ T cells underwent isolation by negative selection. Whole-study findings and limits: 304 of 307 vaccine-specific clones from convalescent patients were spike mono-reactive.

Per the germline V gene, CDR1 is MNHEY and CDR2 is SMNVEV (reference sequence). The CDR3 length is 12 residues. V lost 6 bases, J lost 8 bases, and 5 bases stayed unmatched. The table lists this clonotype with a count of one. Antigen specificity is unknown. This TCR derives from a human donor who had recovered from COVID-19. V is TRBV27 and J is TRBJ1-2, with TRBD1 matching 8 bases. The sequences come from CD4+ T cells from blood, cultured in vitro, collected about 7 months after SARS-CoV-2 vaccination. The CDR3 sequence is CASSGQGTGYTF. For the CDR3, the DNA is TGTGCCAGCAGCGGACAGGGTACGGGCTACACCTTC.